This paragraph reports one TCR beta chain. The sample originates from a study of blood T cell repertoires in COVID-19. Overall study: Acute and convalescent COVID-19 samples came from the United States, Italy and Spain. Sources were T cells, B-cell-depleted T cells, or PBMCs; the material itself was cDNA or gDNA.

Per the authors' pipeline: Amplification of reference gene primers was used by the study to estimate nucleated cell counts. Repertoires were generated with immunoSEQ multiplex PCR, while TCRdb's copy carries only in-frame clones and drops some. V and J calls and clone size come straight from that table; D and trimming were deduced from the DNA. The sample lists about 170,000 clones; over 70% were seen once. This CDR3 has 18 residues. Germline CDR1 reads SGHAT; CDR2 reads FQNNGV. Trimming removed 0 bases from V and 4 bases from J; junction bases left unmatched: 8. This clonotype was sampled from a woman aged 70-85 years who had recovered from COVID-19. Source material: peripheral blood. The chain joins TRBV11-2 to TRBJ2-1, with TRBD2 matching 11 bases. The CDR3 region is CASSLDLLAGGKYNEQFF. DNA of the CDR3: TGTGCCAGCAGCTTAGATCTTTTAGCGGGGGGGAAATACAATGAGCAGTTCTTC.